Following are 14 T cell receptor beta chains from one sample sequenced in a study of blood T cell repertoires in COVID-19 (dated by TCRdb to the early 2020s). The library was produced with the immunoSEQ multiplex PCR assay. The table was pulled from immuneACCESS by TCRdb, which kept in-frame rearrangements only. Such tables lose some clones; where checked, under half of the loss comes from unresolved V genes, and the rest has no known cause. This sample comprises about 280,000 clones, approximately 83% of them detected only once. Of the sample, 11% falls within the top ten clones. The sequencing input was peripheral blood. These receptors came from a woman in her 70s with acute or convalescent COVID-19.

This chain joins TRBV21-1 and TRBJ2-3; the table's TRBD2 call for D was not verified on the DNA. TRBV21-1 is a pseudogene. The CDR3 extends over 19 amino acids. The DNA of the CDR3 is TGTGCCAGCAGCCCCCGGAGACTAGCGGGGGGACCTAGCACAGATACGCAGTATTTT. The encoded protein is CASSPRRLAGGPSTDTQYF.

The chain couples TRBV7-9 to TRBJ2-5, with TRBD2 matching 11 bases. Losses at the gene ends were 3 bases for V and 5 bases for J; bases not matched to a gene: 5. In germline, CDR1 is SEHNR, CDR2 FQNEAQ (reference sequence). This CDR3 has 15 amino acids. The CDR3 nucleotides read TGTGCCAGCAGCTTCACTAGCGGGGGAAGTGAGACCCAGTACTTC. Its protein is CASSFTSGGSETQYF.

The chain carries TRBV12-5 and TRBJ2-3; D unresolved. Germline V gene lookup returns CDR1 LGHNT and CDR2 FRNRAP. V was cut by 1 base and J by 0 bases, with 8 bases left in between. CDR3 size: 15 residues. This CDR3 reads CASGLGAGSTDTQYF. The CDR3 DNA follows: TGTGCTAGTGGTTTGGGTGCTGGCAGCACAGATACGCAGTATTTT.

The rearrangement joins TRBV5-6 to TRBJ1-5; D unclear. The CDR3 covers 14 residues. Per germline, CDR1 SGHDT and CDR2 YYEEEE. Between the trimmed V and J ends, which lost 0 bases and 3 bases, there was a span of 7 bases. The CDR3 DNA follows: TGTGCCAGCAGCTTGGTTTCCCTCAATCAGCCCCAGCATTTT. Encoded protein: CASSLVSLNQPQHF.

As regards this clone: The junction differs from germline at one of its ends, possibly a read error. The gene calls are TRBV7-3 and TRBJ2-2; D is ambiguous. The germline V gene has CDR1 SGHTA and CDR2 FQGTGA. This CDR3 is 16 amino acids long. The CDR3 bases are TGTACCAGCAGCTCCGCCGAACTGTCTAACACCGGGGAGCTGTTTTTT. This encodes CTSSSAELSNTGELFF.

The rearrangement uses TRBV6-1 and TRBJ1-5; tentatively, D is TRBD1 (5 bases). The V gene's germline CDR1 is MNHNS and CDR2 SASEGT. Trimming took off 2 bases at V and 6 bases at J, with 8 bases between the two ends. This CDR3 is 13 amino acids long. CDR3 loop: CASSERTGQPQHF. CDR3 sequence (DNA): TGTGCCAGCAGTGAAAGAACAGGTCAGCCCCAGCATTTT.

V is TRBV18 and J is TRBJ1-5; 9 nucleotides align to TRBD1. Germline trimming cut 6 bases from V and 5 bases from J; bases unmatched to any gene: 5. The CDR3 runs to 14 residues. Germline CDR1 and CDR2: KGHSH and LQKENI. The CDR3 bases are TGTGCCAGCTCCCCGACAGGGGGAGATCAGCCCCAGCATTTT. It codes for CASSPTGGDQPQHF.

The chain carries TRBV25-1 and TRBJ1-3, with D maybe TRBD1 (6 bases). Germline CDR1 is MGHDK and CDR2 is SYGVNS. This CDR3 spans 11 amino acids. The germline V and J ends were trimmed by 8 bases and 12 bases, with 14 bases remaining between them. This CDR3 reads CASGRWTDIYF. CDR3 DNA sequence: TGTGCCAGCGGACGGTGGACAGACATATATTTT.

This clone was recorded only once. The chain is built from TRBV18 and TRBJ2-1, with TRBD1 matching over 7 bases. The CDR3 is 15 amino acids. The germline V gene has CDR1 KGHSH and CDR2 LQKENI. Trimming at V came to 4 bases and at J to 4 bases, leaving 7 bases not matched to a gene. In DNA form, the CDR3 reads TGTGCCAGCTCACAGACAGGGCTATGGTACAATGAGCAGTTCTTC. The encoded protein is CASSQTGLWYNEQFF. The full variable domain, its missing parts supplied by reference TRBV18 and TRBJ2-1, is NAGVMQNPRHLVRRRGQEARLRCSPMKGHSHVYWYRQLPEEGLKFMVYLQKENIIDESGMPKERFSAEFPKEGPSILRIQQVVRGDSAAYFCASSQTGLWYNEQFFGPGTRLTVL.

The chain employs TRBV18 and TRBJ1-6; no clear D. Trimming pared 2 bases from V and 10 bases from J, leaving 12 bases between. There are 14 residues in the CDR3. The V gene's germline CDR1 is KGHSH and CDR2 LQKENI. The CDR3 nucleotides are TGTGCCAGCTCACCAGGTGAGGCTGGCTCACCCCTCCACTTT. Translated, it gives CASSPGEAGSPLHF.

This chain links TRBV7-2 with TRBJ2-3, with 9 bases aligning to TRBD2. Germline V gene sequence: CDR1 SGHTA, CDR2 FQGNSA. The CDR3 contains 14 residues. V dropped 4 bases and J dropped 4; count of bases not matched to a gene: 3. CDR3 nucleotides: TGTGCCAGCAGCTCCGGGACTAGCCCAGATACGCAGTATTTT. Residues: CASSSGTSPDTQYF.

This chain connects TRBV7-9 to TRBJ1-3; no definite D call. Trimming pared 3 bases from V and 2 bases from J, leaving 8 bases between. Germline V gene data show CDR1 as SEHNR and CDR2 as FQNEAQ (reference sequence). The CDR3 sequence is 14 residues long. The CDR3 DNA follows: TGTGCCAGCAGCTTGGCCCTGACTGGAAACACCATATATTTT. Its translation: CASSLALTGNTIYF.

This chain connects TRBV6-5 to TRBJ1-4; TRBD1 is a possible D gene (6 bases). In germline, CDR1 is MNHEY, CDR2 SVGAGI. The length of the CDR3 is 16 residues. With 0 bases removed from V and 4 bases from J, the gap between germline ends came to 12 bases. DNA of the CDR3: TGTGCCAGCAGTTACTCGATAGGGGGGGATAATGAAAAACTGTTTTTT. This gives the protein CASSYSIGGDNEKLFF.

This clone appeared a few times. This chain connects TRBV7-3 to TRBJ2-1, with 10 bases lining up with TRBD1. The V gene end was trimmed by 3 bases and the J gene end by 6 bases; junction bases not matched to a gene: 8. Germline CDR1 and CDR2: SGHTA and FQGTGA. The CDR3 has 16 residues. The CDR3 sequence is CASSLSRDRGSNEQFF. The CDR3 DNA is TGTGCCAGCAGCTTGTCTCGGGACAGGGGCTCCAATGAGCAGTTCTTC.